This T cell receptor beta chain is from a study of neoadjuvant anti-PD-1 for oral cavity cancer. The CDR3 has 13 amino acids. V lost 4 bases and J lost 5, with 12 bases in between. Germline CDR1 is ENHRY and CDR2 is SYGVKD. A word on this clone: The antigen remains unidentified.

Six replicates per PBMC sample, mostly from roughly 470 ng of genomic DNA. The data were produced by immunoSEQ multiplex PCR, yet TCRdb's version contains in-frame clones alone and is incomplete. The sample lists over 11,000 clones, 70% to 80% occurring once. Time point indicated: after neoadjuvant nivolumab, at surgical resection. Blood cells were analyzed directly, without culture or expansion. Overall study findings and caveats: With three patients per group, TCR findings need larger cohorts.

The rearrangement links TRBV10-3 to TRBJ2-7; unclear D gene. The sequencing here drew on PBMCs, taken after nivolumab (anti-PD-1) treatment. This TCR was recovered from a person between 40 and 85 years old with oral cavity squamous cell carcinoma. CDR3 residues: CAISVVESHEQYF. CDR3 coding DNA: TGTGCCATCAGTGTGGTGGAGTCCCACGAGCAGTACTTC.